This T cell receptor (beta chain) originates from a study of CD8 T cells in ankylosing spondylitis. This clonotype has ten or more counts. Antigen unknown. TCRdb called the 5' RACE reads again in MiXCR, with one record for every CDR3 protein. The sample has around 230,000 distinct CDR3 sequences, 7% to 10% seen once. CDR1 is SQVTM and CDR2 is ANQGSEA in the germline V gene. J gave up 6 bases and V 4 bases, and 19 bases lay outside the gene matches. The CDR3 runs 18 residues. Study-level results: In peripheral blood, disease-linked CD8+ clones occurred at relatively low frequencies.

The sequence was obtained from a female donor with ankylosing spondylitis or in good health (not recorded which). J is TRBJ2-1 and V is TRBV29-1, with 9 bases lining up with TRBD1. The specimen was blood, either unsorted or a sorted T cell fraction (not recorded which). CDR3 coding DNA: TGCAGCGTTGGAGGGACAGGGCTACCCAAGATTGGAACCAATGAGCAGTTCTTC. Protein sequence: CSVGGTGLPKIGTNEQFF.